The 13 T cell receptor beta chains in this list originate from one sample, sequenced in a study of tumor-infiltrating lymphocytes in localized non-small cell lung cancer. Using immunoSEQ multiplex PCR, the repertoire was profiled, and TCRdb retains in-frame clones only, with some absent. The sample has around 15,000 clones; roughly three quarters are singletons. The sequenced material came from lung tumor tissue. Receptors originate from a human donor with non-small cell lung cancer.

The chain couples TRBV15 to TRBJ2-7; no firm D call. CDR1 and CDR2 from the germline V gene are LNHNV and YYDKDF (reference sequence). Trimming cost V 0 bases and J 8 bases, with 8 bases left between them. The CDR3 extends over 12 amino acids. CDR3 in DNA: TGTGCCACCAGCAGAGATCCCGTGAAGCAGTACTTC. It codes for CATSRDPVKQYF.

The gene calls are TRBV6-6 and TRBJ1-2; 9 bases match TRBD1. Germline CDR1 and CDR2: MNHNY and SVGAGI (reference sequence). CDR3 length equals 14 residues. V lost 5 bases and J lost 7; bases outside the gene matches: 8. CDR3 loop: CASSHGQGRGGYTF. The CDR3 nucleotides read TGTGCCAGCAGTCACGGACAGGGGAGGGGTGGCTACACCTTC.

V and J are TRBV21-1 and TRBJ2-5; the table names TRBD2, a call not compared with the DNA. TRBV21-1 constitutes a pseudogene. The CDR3 is 12 amino acids. The CDR3: CASSNLQETQYF. The CDR3 bases are TGTGCCAGCAGCAACCTCCAAGAGACCCAGTACTTC.

The rearrangement uses TRBV18 and TRBJ1-5; D is unclear. The CDR3 has 14 residues. CDR1 is KGHSH and CDR2 is LQKENI in the germline V gene. V shed 3 bases and J shed 4 bases, with 10 bases lying between them. The CDR3, as DNA: TGTGCCAGCTCACCCGTGGGAGAGAATCAGCCCCAGCATTTT. It is translated as CASSPVGENQPQHF.

The chain joins TRBV19 to TRBJ1-2, with no clear D. Germline-derived CDR1 and CDR2 are LNHDA and SQIVND (reference sequence). The CDR3 extends over 11 amino acids. V gave up 11 bases and J gave up 4 bases, with 11 bases separating them. This chain's CDR3 is CAPGPAYGYTF. DNA for the CDR3: TGTGCCCCCGGCCCGGCCTATGGCTACACCTTC.

The V gene is TRBV7-6, the J gene TRBJ2-2; 9 nucleotides line up with TRBD2. Germline CDR1 reads SGHVS; CDR2 reads FNYEAQ. CDR3 length: 16 amino acids. After removal of 4 bases from V and 4 bases from J, the junction contained 7 bases not matched to a gene. The CDR3: CASSSMISGGTGELFF. The DNA for the CDR3 is TGTGCCAGCAGCTCCATGATTAGCGGGGGCACCGGGGAGCTGTTTTTT.

The genes are TRBV2 and TRBJ2-7, with D perhaps TRBD1 (6 bases). Germline V gives CDR1 SNHLY, CDR2 FYNNEI. The CDR3 contains 16 residues. V lost 1 base and J lost 0, with 13 bases in between. CDR3 in DNA: TGTGCCAGCAGTGAAGTGAAGGACAGCTTCTCCTACGAGCAGTACTTC. As protein: CASSEVKDSFSYEQYF.

The gene calls are TRBV2 and TRBJ1-5; D might be TRBD1 (6 bases). Trimming took 8 bases from V and 3 from J, leaving 17 bases between them. The CDR3 extends over 15 amino acids. Germline lookup yields CDR1 SNHLY and CDR2 FYNNEI. The CDR3, as DNA: TGTGCCAGCCGGGGGGGCAGTTTCTCCAATCAGCCCCAGCATTTT. It is translated as CASRGGSFSNQPQHF.

This clone was seen more than once but under ten times. The genes are TRBV2 and TRBJ2-3; no definite D call. The CDR3 is made up of 13 amino acids. Deletions cut 7 bases from V and 2 bases from J, with 10 bases between. Germline V gene sequence: CDR1 SNHLY, CDR2 FYNNEI. CDR3 sequence: CASTRSLTDTQYF. CDR3 DNA sequence: TGTGCCAGCACCAGGAGCCTCACAGATACGCAGTATTTT.

The CDR3 DNA follows: TGTGCCAGCAGCTCCGTCGGACAGATAGTAACCTACGAGCAGTACTTC. This translates into CASSSVGQIVTYEQYF. The gene calls are TRBV7-6 and TRBJ2-7; a weak D match, TRBD1 (6 bases). CDR3 length equals 16 residues. Trimming shortened V by 4 bases and J by 2 bases, and 18 bases separated the two germline ends. Germline CDR1 and CDR2: SGHVS and FNYEAQ.

This clone has more than one count but fewer than ten. V and J are TRBV2 and TRBJ1-1; D might be TRBD1 (5 bases). This CDR3 contains 14 residues. Germline CDR1 and CDR2: SNHLY and FYNNEI. V lost 0 bases and J lost 4, with 9 bases in between. The CDR3 DNA reads TGTGCCAGCAGTGAAGCTTTCGGGGGCACTGAAGCTTTCTTT. Translated: CASSEAFGGTEAFF.

V is TRBV5-1 and J is TRBJ1-4, with 9 bases matching TRBD1. V lost 4 bases to trimming and J lost 8 bases; unmatched junction nucleotides: 6. The V gene's germline CDR1 is SGHRS and CDR2 YFSETQ. The CDR3 spans 14 residues. The CDR3 spells CASSPTGGPEKLFF. The CDR3 coding sequence is TGCGCCAGCAGCCCGACAGGGGGTCCGGAAAAACTGTTTTTT.

The chain uses TRBV27 and TRBJ1-6; D call uncertain. The CDR3 spans 15 residues. Germline CDR1 reads MNHEY; CDR2 reads SMNVEV (reference sequence). V was pared by 2 bases and J by 4 bases, with 9 bases between. The CDR3 loop is CASSLTEAYNSPLHF. As DNA, the CDR3 is TGTGCCAGCAGTTTAACTGAGGCGTATAATTCACCCCTCCACTTT.